The 14 T cell receptor beta chains in this list originate from one sample, sequenced in a study of technical replicates of blood from a few donors listed by TCRdb under 2017. The library was prepared using the immunoSEQ multiplex PCR assay. Imported from immuneACCESS, the table was reduced by TCRdb to in-frame sequences with V and J called. These copies leave out some clones; in studies compared against another copy, an unresolved V gene accounts for under half, and the cause of the remainder is not known. Counted in this sample were over 55,000 clones; 91% of them appeared once. The ten largest make up less than 5% of the sample. Sequences were obtained from PBMCs. These receptors all come from a human donor in good health. Some clones in this sample may be carry-over from other donors' samples.

The V gene is TRBV5-1, the J gene TRBJ2-3; a possible D gene is TRBD2 (5 bases). The CDR3 extends over 15 amino acids. CDR1 is SGHRS and CDR2 is YFSETQ in the germline V gene. Between the trimmed V and J ends, which lost 1 base and 0 bases, there was a span of 9 bases. In DNA, the CDR3 is TGCGCCAGCAGCTTGTTACGGGGTAGCACAGATACGCAGTATTTT. This gives the protein CASSLLRGSTDTQYF.

The chain uses TRBV5-8 and TRBJ2-7; 8 nucleotides line up with TRBD2. V gave up 7 bases and J gave up 1 base; unmatched junction bases: 4. CDR1 and CDR2 from the germline V gene are SGHTS and YDEGEE. CDR3 length: 13 amino acids. In DNA, the CDR3 is TGTGCCAGCCGGGAGGGTGGTTCCTACGAGCAGTACTTC. Its protein is CASREGGSYEQYF.

The chain uses TRBV30 and TRBJ2-3; weak D call: TRBD1 (5 bases). The length of the CDR3 is 14 residues. V was pared by 0 bases and J by 7 bases, with 14 bases between. CDR1 is GTSNPN and CDR2 is SVGIG in the germline V gene (reference sequence). The CDR3 is CAWSVLSRGNTQYF. The CDR3 DNA is TGTGCCTGGAGTGTACTCAGTAGGGGAAATACGCAGTATTTT.

The rearrangement joins TRBV7-7 to TRBJ2-5; D is undetermined. V gave up 0 bases and J gave up 2 bases, with 4 bases separating them. The CDR3 length is 13 residues. In germline, CDR1 is SSHAT, CDR2 FNYEAQ (reference sequence). DNA of the CDR3: TGTGCCAGCAGCTTAGCAGCGCAAGAGACCCAGTACTTC. It yields the protein CASSLAAQETQYF.

This clone was recorded only once. V usage is TRBV19 and J usage is TRBJ1-2; 8 nucleotides match TRBD1. Germline-derived CDR1 and CDR2 are LNHDA and SQIVND (reference sequence). This CDR3 is 15 amino acids long. Trimming took 4 bases from V and 8 from J; bases not matched to a gene: 12. This chain's CDR3 is CASSTSLQGARGYTF. As DNA, the CDR3 is TGTGCCAGTAGTACAAGTTTGCAGGGGGCGCGAGGCTACACCTTC.

This sequence joins TRBV27 and TRBJ2-2; D is uncertain. With 3 bases removed from V and 0 bases from J, the gap between germline ends came to 5 bases. Germline V gene sequence: CDR1 MNHEY, CDR2 SMNVEV (reference sequence). The CDR3 has 14 amino acids. CDR3 nucleotide sequence: TGTGCCAGCAGTTTTACTACGAACACCGGGGAGCTGTTTTTT. This codes for CASSFTTNTGELFF.

The chain recombines TRBV27 with TRBJ2-2, with TRBD2 matching 11 bases. Germline CDR1 and CDR2: MNHEY and SMNVEV (reference sequence). Trimming took 8 bases from V and 0 from J; bases not matched to a gene: 5. The CDR3 has 16 residues. CDR3 sequence reads: CASRRLAGTNTGELFF. CDR3 DNA: TGTGCCAGCCGTAGACTAGCGGGGACGAACACCGGGGAGCTGTTTTTT.

V gene TRBV5-1 combines with J gene TRBJ1-1; TRBD1 might be the D (5 bases). Trimming took 0 bases from V and 7 from J, leaving 13 bases between them. Germline-derived CDR1 and CDR2 are SGHRS and YFSETQ. The CDR3 covers 14 residues. CDR3 sequence reads: CASSLGPDQGEAFF. In DNA, the CDR3 is TGCGCCAGCAGCTTGGGCCCGGACCAGGGTGAAGCTTTCTTT.

The chain is built from TRBV7-2 and TRBJ2-2; TRBD2 matches 7 bases. J was trimmed by 5 bases and V by 2 bases; bases with no gene match: 5. CDR1 is SGHTA, CDR2 FQGNSA, per germline. CDR3 length: 15 amino acids. The CDR3 coding sequence is TGTGCCAGCAGCTTAAGCGGGGTGGTGACCGGGGAGCTGTTTTTT. It encodes CASSLSGVVTGELFF.

The V and J genes are TRBV5-3 and TRBJ2-7; unclear D gene. TRBV5-3 is identified as an open reading frame with a role that is uncertain. The V end was cut by 0 bases, the J end by 5 bases, with 24 bases between. This CDR3 has 18 residues. The CDR3, as DNA: TGTGCCAGAAGCTTGGCACGGTTTCCATTCCCCCATTTCGACGAGCAGTACTTC. Its translation is CARSLARFPFPHFDEQYF.

This clone came up once. The chain recombines TRBV2 with TRBJ2-1, with 14 bases matching TRBD2. The CDR3 is 16 amino acids. With V trimmed by 5 bases and J by 10 bases, 10 bases remained unmatched. Looked up from germline, CDR1 is SNHLY and CDR2 is FYNNEI. The CDR3 DNA follows: TGTGCCAGCAGTTTCTTCGGGACTAGCGGGAGTGGGGAGCAGTTCTTC. This gives the protein CASSFFGTSGSGEQFF. Full variable domain (missing parts from reference TRBV2 and TRBJ2-1): EPEVTQTPSHQVTQMGQEVILRCVPISNHLYFYWYRQILGQKVEFLVSFYNNEISEKSEIFDDQFSVERPDGSNFTLKIRSTKLEDSAMYFCASSFFGTSGSGEQFFGPGTRLTVL.

The chain joins TRBV9 to TRBJ2-7; 7 bases are shared with TRBD1. The CDR3 consists of 14 residues. Losses at the gene ends were 3 bases for V and 0 bases for J; bases not matched to a gene: 3. Germline assignment: CDR1 SGDLS and CDR2 YYNGEE. This chain's CDR3 is CASSGRDSSYEQYF. The CDR3 DNA reads TGTGCCAGCAGCGGCCGGGACAGCTCCTACGAGCAGTACTTC.

Details on this clone: At one end, the junction sequence differs from germline, possibly due to a read error. J is TRBJ1-2 and V is TRBV10-3; D not resolved. The length of the CDR3 is 17 residues. The germline V gene has CDR1 ENHRY and CDR2 SYGVKD. The CDR3 DNA sequence: TGTGCCATCAGTGAGGGAACGAGCGCCCGAACTAACAATGGCTACACCTTC. This encodes CAISEGTSARTNNGYTF.

The CDR3 nucleotides read TGTGCCAGCACATTAGCGGGGGTCACAGATACGCAGTATTTT. Translating it yields CASTLAGVTDTQYF. The rearrangement uses TRBV6-6 and TRBJ2-3; 9 nucleotides align to TRBD2. This CDR3 contains 14 residues. With V trimmed by 7 bases and J by 2 bases, 4 bases remained unmatched. The germline V gene has CDR1 MNHNY and CDR2 SVGAGI (reference sequence).